The subject of this entry is one TCR beta chain. This record belongs to a study of T cell repertoires in cytomegalovirus infection. The overall study: Public TCR beta signature analysis indicated the presence of both CMV infection and matching HLA type.

Germline-derived CDR1 and CDR2 are LNHDA and SQIVND (reference sequence). Unmatched junction bases numbered 13, after V lost 10 bases and J lost 8 bases. The CDR3 has 15 residues. A single record per CDR3 protein comes from TCRdb applying MiXCR to the reads. The sample shows approximately 500,000 distinct CDR3 sequences, approximately 15% of them seen only once. Sequencing was carried out using CD8+ T cells from PBMCs. This TCR came from a human donor in good health (CMV status not recorded). Some clones in this sample may be carry-over from other donors' samples. The chain couples TRBV19 to TRBJ2-1; 11 bases match TRBD2. The CDR3 region is CATALIAGGRDEQFF. The CDR3 coding sequence is TGTGCCACCGCCCTTATAGCGGGGGGGCGCGATGAGCAGTTCTTC. Based on the CDR3 plus reference TRBV19 and TRBJ2-1, the full variable domain is DGGITQSPKYLFRKEGQNVTLSCEQNLNHDAMYWYRQDPGQGLRLIYYSQIVNDFQKGDIAEGYSVSREKKESFPLTVTSAQKNPTAFYLCATALIAGGRDEQFFGPGTRLTVL.